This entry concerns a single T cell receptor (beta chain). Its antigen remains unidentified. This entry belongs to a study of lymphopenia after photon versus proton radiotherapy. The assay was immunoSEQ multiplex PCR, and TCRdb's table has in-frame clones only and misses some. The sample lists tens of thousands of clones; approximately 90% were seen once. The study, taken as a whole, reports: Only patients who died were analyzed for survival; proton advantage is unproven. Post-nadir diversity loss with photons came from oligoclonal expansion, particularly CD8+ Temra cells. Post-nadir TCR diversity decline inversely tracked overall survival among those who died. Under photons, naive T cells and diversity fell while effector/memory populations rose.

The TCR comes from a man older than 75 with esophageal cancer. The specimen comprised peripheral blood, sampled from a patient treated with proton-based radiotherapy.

The CDR3: CASSPFSGRSPDTQYF. The CDR3 DNA is TGTGCCAGCTCACCGTTTAGCGGGAGATCCCCAGATACGCAGTATTTT. The gene calls are TRBV18 and TRBJ2-3, with 9 nucleotides matching TRBD2. Trimming removed 3 bases from V and 4 bases from J; junction bases left unmatched: 8. The CDR3 runs 16 residues. Germline loops: CDR1 KGHSH, CDR2 LQKENI.